This is a list of T cell receptor beta chains from one sample in a study of T cell repertoires in cytomegalovirus infection. TCRdb re-analysed the reads in MiXCR, keeping a single row per CDR3 protein. The table records under 350,000 distinct CDR3 sequences, around 9.5% of them present only once. The specimen sequenced was PBMCs. The source is a human donor in good health (CMV status not recorded). Some clones in this sample may be carry-over from other donors' samples. CDR3s include the opening cysteine and the closing phenylalanine or tryptophan. Each record gives: V gene, J gene, D gene, clone size, CDR3 protein, CDR3 DNA. The D gene is left open where the match is weak. Not all rows give a size; the values are once, few, many and, for expanded clones, a class.

TRBV5-1	TRBJ2-7	TRBD1	.	CASSLETGESEQYF	TGCGCCAGCAGCTTGGAGACAGGGGAGAGTGAGCAGTACTTC
TRBV28	TRBJ1-2	TRBD1	few	CASSSGQVGGYTF	TGTGCCAGCAGTTCCGGACAGGTGGGAGGCTACACCTTC
TRBV7-2	TRBJ2-7	TRBD2	once	CASRVGAGVSYEQYF	TGTGCCAGCAGAGTCGGAGCGGGAGTGTCCTACGAGCAGTACTTC
TRBV7-2	TRBJ2-7	.	many	CASSLGTVYEQYF	TGTGCCAGCAGCTTAGGGACAGTCTACGAGCAGTACTTC
TRBV12-3/TRBV12-4	TRBJ1-4	.	few	CASSSRGRNEKLFF	TGTGCCAGCAGTAGTAGGGGTCGTAATGAAAAACTGTTTTTT
TRBV7-2	TRBJ1-1	.	few	CASSSLRVGSPEAFF	TGTGCCAGCAGCTCCCTAAGAGTAGGGAGTCCTGAAGCTTTCTTT
TRBV7-6	TRBJ1-6	.	.	CASSLGFQGLDSPLHF	TGTGCCAGCAGCTTAGGTTTCCAGGGCTTGGATTCACCCCTCCACTTT
TRBV12-3/TRBV12-4	TRBJ1-2	.	many	CASRQRAVGYGYTF	TGTGCCAGCAGACAACGTGCAGTGGGCTATGGCTACACCTTC
TRBV7-6	TRBJ2-6	.	many	CASSLSSGSGANVLTF	TGTGCCAGCAGCTTAAGCTCAGGGAGCGGGGCCAACGTCCTGACTTTC
TRBV7-2	TRBJ2-2	.	many	CASRPTRTGELFF	TGTGCCAGCAGGCCGACAAGAACCGGGGAGCTGTTTTTT
TRBV28	TRBJ1-5	TRBD1	.	CASSPPRTGDQPQHF	TGTGCCAGCAGTCCGCCAAGGACAGGGGATCAGCCCCAGCATTTT
TRBV12-3/TRBV12-4	TRBJ2-1	TRBD2	many	CASSLGGGTSGRNEQFF	TGTGCCAGCAGTTTGGGGGGGGGGACTAGCGGGAGGAATGAGCAGTTCTTC
TRBV30	TRBJ2-5	.	.	CASTEGDGETQYF	TGTGCCTCGACAGAGGGGGATGGAGAGACCCAGTACTTC
TRBV7-3	TRBJ2-2	.	.	CASSLGIGHTGELFF	TGTGCCAGCAGCTTGGGGATAGGGCACACCGGGGAGCTGTTTTTT